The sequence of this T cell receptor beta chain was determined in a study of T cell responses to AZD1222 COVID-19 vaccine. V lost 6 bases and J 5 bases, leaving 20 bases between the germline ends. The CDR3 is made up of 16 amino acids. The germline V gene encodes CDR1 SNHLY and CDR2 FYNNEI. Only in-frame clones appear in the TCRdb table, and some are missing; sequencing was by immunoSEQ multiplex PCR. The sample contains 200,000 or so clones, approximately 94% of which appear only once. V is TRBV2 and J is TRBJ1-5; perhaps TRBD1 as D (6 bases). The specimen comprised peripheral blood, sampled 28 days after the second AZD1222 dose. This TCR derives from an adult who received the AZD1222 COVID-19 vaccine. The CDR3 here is CASREALLGQHQPQHF. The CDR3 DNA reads TGTGCCAGCAGGGAGGCCCTATTGGGACAACATCAGCCCCAGCATTTT.